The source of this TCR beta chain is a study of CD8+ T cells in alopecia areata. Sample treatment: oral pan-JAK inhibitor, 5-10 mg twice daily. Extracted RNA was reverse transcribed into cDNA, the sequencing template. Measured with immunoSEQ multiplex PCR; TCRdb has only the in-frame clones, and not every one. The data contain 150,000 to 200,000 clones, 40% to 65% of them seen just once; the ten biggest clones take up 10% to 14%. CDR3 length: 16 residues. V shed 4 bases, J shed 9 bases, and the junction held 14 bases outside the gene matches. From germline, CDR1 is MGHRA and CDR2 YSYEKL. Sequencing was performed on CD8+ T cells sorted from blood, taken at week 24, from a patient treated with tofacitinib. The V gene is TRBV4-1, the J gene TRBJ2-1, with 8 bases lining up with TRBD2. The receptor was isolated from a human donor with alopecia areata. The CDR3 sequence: CASSLSGDWAGGEQFF. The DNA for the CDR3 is TGCGCCAGCAGCCTCTCTGGGGATTGGGCGGGGGGTGAGCAGTTCTTC.